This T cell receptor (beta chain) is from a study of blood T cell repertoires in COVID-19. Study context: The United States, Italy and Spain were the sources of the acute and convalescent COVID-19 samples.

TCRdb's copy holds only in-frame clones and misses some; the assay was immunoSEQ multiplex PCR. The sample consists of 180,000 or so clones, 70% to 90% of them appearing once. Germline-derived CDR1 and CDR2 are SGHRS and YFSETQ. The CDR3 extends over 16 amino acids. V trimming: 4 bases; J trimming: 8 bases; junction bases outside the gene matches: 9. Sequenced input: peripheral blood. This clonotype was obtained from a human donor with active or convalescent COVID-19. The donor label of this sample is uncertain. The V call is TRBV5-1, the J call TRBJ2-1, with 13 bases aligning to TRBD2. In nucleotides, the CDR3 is TGCGCCAGCAGCACTTCCCGGACTAGCGGGAGTCATGAGCAGTTCTTC. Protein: CASSTSRTSGSHEQFF.